What follows describes a single T cell receptor beta chain. This receptor's antigen is unknown. Within one base of it there is no much larger clone, and no base qualities were kept. According to the germline V gene, CDR1 reads MGHRA and CDR2 reads YSYEKL. Trimming takes 3 bases off V and 0 bases off J; junction bases not matched to a gene: 6. Counted from cysteine to phenylalanine, this CDR3 has 18 amino acids. Solely the CDR3 DNA is kept, with 54 bases framed from the first base. The immunoSEQ Assay, a bias-controlled multiplex PCR, was used to amplify TCRbeta CDR3 regions from genomic DNA. In the authors' own workflow: Within the assay, amplification of reference gene primers was used to estimate how many nucleated cells each sample contained. To quantify the absolute abundance of each unique TCRbeta CDR3 rearrangement, sequence reads were collapsed and filtered. For each sample, productive Simpson clonality was calculated as the square root of Simpson's diversity index across productive rearrangements. TCRdb's version of the immuneACCESS table is confined to in-frame rearrangements and falls short of the full clone set. An unresolved V gene accounts for under half of the shortfall where checked; the remainder is of unknown origin. V, J and clone size derive from that table, while D and trimming were established from the DNA sequence. This sample is represented by roughly 78,000 clones; 80% of them were singletons. The ten largest clones capture about 13% of the sample.

This record belongs to a study of blood T cell repertoires in COVID-19 (dated by TCRdb to about 2020). Concerning the study at large: Collaborator samples came from the United States, Italy and Spain and covered acute and convalescent phases of COVID-19. The material from the prospective study consisted of cDNA or gDNA derived from T cells, B-cell-depleted T cells, or PBMCs. Subjects who had been exposed to COVID-19, were actively infected with it, or had recovered from it provided the deeply sampled blood TCRbeta repertoires that made up the dataset. A freely available public database, intended as a resource for researchers studying the immune response to SARS-CoV-2, is where the repertoires were released. Samples came from the ongoing ImmuneRACE study (first 160 participants) plus 1,254 subjects from 6 global collaborators. Sample metadata almost always included a de-identified subject ID, COVID-19 status, age in years and sex. Where available, HLA class I and class II types were obtained from metadata supplied by the sample provider rather than from assay-based typing.

Here is what the overall study found, with its caveats: The amount of clinical and demographic metadata varied by source and participant and was provided uncurated.

At one collaborating source in Seattle, patients were enrolled during active infection and were followed longitudinally through the course of disease. Collaborating institutions collected whole blood in K2EDTA tubes following their own protocols. For TCRbeta analysis, collaborators shipped samples as frozen whole blood, isolated PBMCs, or DNA extracted from either of those sample types. Recombination linked TRBV4-1 to TRBJ2-2; 11 central nucleotides agree with TRBD2. The receptor comes from a man aged 50-60 years with COVID-19, enrolled during active disease. The sequenced sample consisted of peripheral blood. The DNA is TGCGCCAGCAGCCAGAGGACTAGCGGGTTCGCGAACACCGGGGAGCTGTTTTTT. This is translated as CASSQRTSGFANTGELFF.